These 29 T cell receptor beta chains share one sample of origin, sequenced in a study of T cells in women clearing cervical HPV infection. Sequencing was performed with immunoSEQ multiplex PCR; in TCRdb, only in-frame clones are kept and a portion is missing. This sample's table has about 41,000 clones. The sequenced sample was blood buffy coat. The source is a woman between 18 and 69 years old with a cervical HPV16 infection that either progressed to CIN3+ or cleared (not recorded which).

Remarks on this clone: Read sequence stops 3 residues before the CDR3 end, and the germline J gene provides the missing end. The J gene is TRBJ2-1, the V gene TRBV2; 10 nucleotides agree with TRBD2. Germline CDR1 reads SNHLY; CDR2 reads FYNNEI. CDR3 size: 18 residues. V was pared by 8 bases and J by 0 bases, with 13 bases of the junction left unmatched. Incomplete CDR3 DNA: TGTGCCAGCTCTGGGTTAATAGCGGGGGGCAGCTCCTACAATGAG. As protein: CASSGLIAGGSSYNE. In full, the CDR3 reads CASSGLIAGGSSYNEQFF.

As for this clone: The read finishes 3 residues shy of the CDR3 end, and the germline J gene is used to complete it. This chain connects TRBV28 to TRBJ1-5; a possible D gene is TRBD1 (6 bases). Germline V lookup: CDR1 MDHEN, CDR2 SYDVKM. This CDR3 has 17 amino acids. V lost 5 bases and J lost 0, with 17 bases in between. The CDR3 here is CASSPNYGTFSNQPQHF. CDR3 DNA, as far as it was read: TGTGCCAGCAGTCCGAACTACGGGACATTTAGCAATCAGCCC.

Note on this clone: The read halts 3 residues ahead of the CDR3 end, with the missing end drawn from the germline J gene. This chain links TRBV5-1 with TRBJ2-5, with TRBD2 identical over 10 bases. V was pared by 7 bases and J by 4 bases, with 10 bases of the junction left unmatched. Looked up from germline, CDR1 is SGHRS and CDR2 is YFSETQ. This CDR3 is built from 15 residues. CDR3 DNA (partial): TGCGCCAGCCGACTATACAGCGGGGGGGGAGAGACC. Protein: CASRLYSGGGET. The entire CDR3 sequence reads CASRLYSGGGETQYF.

Comment on this clone: Read data end 3 residues before the CDR3 end; the end is taken from the germline J gene. The chain is built from TRBV5-1 and TRBJ2-1; 7 nucleotides match TRBD2. J gave up 4 bases and V 0 bases, and 4 bases lay outside the gene matches. The CDR3 sequence is 15 residues long. In germline, CDR1 is SGHRS, CDR2 YFSETQ. The CDR3 DNA, read in part, is TGCGCCAGCAGCTTGGATGCTAGCGGTTACAATGAG. It translates to CASSLDASGYNE. Given in full, the CDR3 is CASSLDASGYNEQFF. Together with reference TRBV5-1 and TRBJ2-1, the CDR3 gives the full variable domain: KAGVTQTPRYLIKTRGQQVTLSCSPISGHRSVSWYQQTPGQGLQFLFEYFSETQRNKGNFPGRFSGRQFSNSRSEMNVSTLELGDSALYLCASSLDASGYNEQFFGPGTRLTVL.

A word on this clone: From the germline J gene comes the end of the CDR3, since the read stops 3 residues before it. The V call is TRBV19, the J call TRBJ2-7, with D possibly TRBD1 on 6 matching bases. The CDR3 extends over 13 amino acids. Germline values: CDR1 LNHDA, CDR2 SQIVND (reference sequence). The V gene lost 7 bases and the J gene lost 4 bases, with 14 bases spanning the gap. The sequenced part of the CDR3 DNA is TGTGCCAGTAACCCTACAGGGCAATACGAG. It specifies CASNPTGQYE. The entire CDR3 protein reads CASNPTGQYEQYF. The complete variable domain, with remaining parts taken from reference TRBV19 and TRBJ2-7, reads DGGITQSPKYLFRKEGQNVTLSCEQNLNHDAMYWYRQDPGQGLRLIYYSQIVNDFQKGDIAEGYSVSREKKESFPLTVTSAQKNPTAFYLCASNPTGQYEQYFGPGTRLTVT.

About this clone itself: The CDR3 is cut off 3 residues early in the read; its end comes from the germline J gene. The rearrangement links TRBV6-1 to TRBJ2-1; tentative D call: TRBD2 (6 bases). The CDR3 runs 15 residues. The V gene's germline CDR1 is MNHNS and CDR2 SASEGT. Trimming left V 2 bases short and J 5 bases short, with 13 bases between. The covered CDR3 bases are TGTGCCAGCAGTGAATGGCGGGGAGCCAACAATGAG. This codes for CASSEWRGANNE. The whole CDR3 region reads CASSEWRGANNEQFF.

The covered CDR3 bases are TGTGCCAGCAGTGAAGAAGGGGCCGGAGGGATGGGCAATCAGCCC. Its protein product is CASSEEGAGGMGNQP. The full CDR3 is CASSEEGAGGMGNQPQHF. The rearrangement joins TRBV6-1 to TRBJ1-5, with D perhaps matching TRBD1 (5 bases). The read comes to an end 3 residues before the CDR3 does, leaving the germline J gene to fill in the end. V was trimmed by 1 base and J by 2 bases, leaving 18 bases between them. The CDR3 extends over 18 amino acids. Germline lookup yields CDR1 MNHNS and CDR2 SASEGT.

Comments on this clone: The read falls 3 residues short of the CDR3 end, and the missing part is taken from the germline J gene. J is TRBJ2-6 and V is TRBV12-3 or TRBV12-4, with TRBD1 identical over 8 bases. The CDR3 covers 16 residues. The trim removed 6 bases at V and 1 base at J, leaving 5 bases unmatched. CDR3 DNA (partial): TGTGCCAGCAGAGGACAGGGAGTATCTGGGGCCAACGTC. It encodes CASRGQGVSGANV. The complete CDR3 sequence is CASRGQGVSGANVLTF.

Turning to this clone: The CDR3 is cut off 3 residues early in the read; its end comes from the germline J gene. The V gene is TRBV5-8, the J gene TRBJ1-6; the D gene is possibly TRBD1 (6 bases). Trimming stripped 2 bases from V and 5 bases from J, with 11 bases between. This CDR3 is 15 amino acids long. Germline V gives CDR1 SGHTS, CDR2 YDEGEE. The DNA read from the CDR3 is TGTGCCAGCAGCTTTAGAGGACAGCATAATTCACCC. Encoded protein: CASSFRGQHNSP. The CDR3 in full is CASSFRGQHNSPLHF. The whole variable domain, filled in from reference TRBV5-8 and TRBJ1-6, reads EAGVTQSPTHLIKTRGQQATLRCSPISGHTSVYWYQQALGLGLQFLLWYDEGEERNRGNFPPRFSGRQFPNYSSELNVNALELEDSALYLCASSFRGQHNSPLHFGNGTRLTVT.

CDR3: CASSIIARGDRDHQPQHF. CDR3 DNA (partial): TGTGCCAGTAGTATTATAGCGAGGGGAGACAGGGACCATCAGCCC. The chain employs TRBV19 and TRBJ1-5, with TRBD1 matching over 7 bases. Sequencing ends 3 residues short of the CDR3 end; the germline J gene provides the rest. Germline V gene data show CDR1 as LNHDA and CDR2 as SQIVND (reference sequence). The trim removed 3 bases at V and 5 bases at J, leaving 16 bases unmatched. The CDR3 covers 18 residues. Drawing the rest from reference TRBV19 and TRBJ1-5, the complete variable domain is DGGITQSPKYLFRKEGQNVTLSCEQNLNHDAMYWYRQDPGQGLRLIYYSQIVNDFQKGDIAEGYSVSREKKESFPLTVTSAQKNPTAFYLCASSIIARGDRDHQPQHFGDGTRLSIL.

Note on this clone: The read terminates 3 residues ahead of where the CDR3 ends, so the germline J gene completes it. The chain combines TRBV19 with TRBJ2-7; D is possibly TRBD2 (6 bases). CDR3 length: 15 amino acids. Trimming cost V 5 bases and J 4 bases, with 18 bases left between them. Germline CDR1 reads LNHDA; CDR2 reads SQIVND (reference sequence). The CDR3 loop reads CASSSPIGGIYEQYF. Partial CDR3 DNA: TGTGCCAGTAGTTCTCCCATAGGCGGGATTTACGAG.

About this clone: The read terminates 3 residues ahead of where the CDR3 ends, so the germline J gene completes it. In the same sample, other DNA sequences code for this CDR3. V usage is TRBV28 and J usage is TRBJ1-2, with 7 bases identical to TRBD1. The germline V gene has CDR1 MDHEN and CDR2 SYDVKM. J was trimmed by 3 bases and V by 6 bases; bases with no gene match: 7. The CDR3 is 14 residues long. The covered CDR3 bases are TGTGCCAGCAGCCCTGACCAGGGGGACTATGGC. Its protein product is CASSPDQGDYG. The whole CDR3 region reads CASSPDQGDYGYTF.

As for this clone: The read falls 3 residues short of the CDR3 end, and the missing part is taken from the germline J gene. This chain uses TRBV7-2 with TRBJ2-7; D remains unclear. This CDR3 is 15 amino acids long. In germline, CDR1 is SGHTA, CDR2 FQGNSA. V dropped 2 bases and J dropped 2 bases, with 13 bases sitting between them. The sequenced CDR3 bases are TGTGCCAGCAGCTTATCCCGCGCGCCGACCTACGAG. Translated: CASSLSRAPTYE. The CDR3 in its entirety is CASSLSRAPTYEQYF.

As to this clone: The CDR3 end is not reached by the read, which stops 3 residues before it; the germline J gene fills it in. The J gene is TRBJ1-1, the V gene TRBV10-1; 7 bases align to TRBD1. The CDR3 runs to 11 residues. CDR1 is WNHNN and CDR2 is SYGVQD in the germline V gene (reference sequence). Incomplete CDR3 DNA: TGCGCCAGCAGTGAGGGGACAGTA. Amino acid sequence: CASSEGTV. The entire CDR3 is CASSEGTVAFF.

Notes on this clone: The read comes to an end 3 residues before the CDR3 does, leaving the germline J gene to fill in the end. This chain joins TRBV5-1 and TRBJ2-5; D is perhaps TRBD2 (6 bases). Germline lookup yields CDR1 SGHRS and CDR2 YFSETQ. This CDR3 spans 14 amino acids. V was clipped by 1 base and J by 2 bases, with 9 bases between them. The covered CDR3 bases are TGCGCCAGCAGCTTGCCTAGCGTGCAAGAGACC. It is translated as CASSLPSVQET. The full CDR3 protein reads CASSLPSVQETQYF.

As for this clone: Read sequence stops 3 residues before the CDR3 end, and the germline J gene provides the missing end. The rearrangement uses TRBV18 and TRBJ1-3; perhaps TRBD1 as D (5 bases). CDR1 and CDR2 (germline): KGHSH, LQKENI. Deletions cut 0 bases from V and 4 bases from J, with 10 bases between. CDR3 size: 15 residues. The covered CDR3 bases are TGTGCCAGCTCACCACCATCGGGGGAAGGAAACACC. This sequence encodes CASSPPSGEGNT. The complete CDR3 sequence is CASSPPSGEGNTIYF.

Regarding this clone: The sequence runs out 3 residues before the end of the CDR3; the remainder is reconstructed from the germline J gene. The chain has TRBV7-8 and TRBJ1-4; D is unclear. Germline V gene lookup returns CDR1 SGHVS and CDR2 FQNEAQ. The CDR3 extends over 15 amino acids. Trimming took off 1 base at V and 4 bases at J, with 10 bases between the two ends. CDR3 DNA (partial): TGTGCCAGCAGCTTAGTCGGCAGGATTAATGAAAAA. Its protein product is CASSLVGRINEK. The whole CDR3 sequence reads CASSLVGRINEKLFF.

As to this clone: The sequence runs out 3 residues before the end of the CDR3; the remainder is reconstructed from the germline J gene. The rearrangement uses TRBV14 and TRBJ2-3, with 9 positions matching TRBD2. This CDR3 is built from 16 residues. Germline loops: CDR1 SGHDN, CDR2 FVKESK. V dropped 0 bases and J dropped 2; count of bases not matched to a gene: 3. CDR3 DNA (partial): TGTGCCAGCAGCCAAGACCCTAGCGGGATCACAGATACG. It encodes CASSQDPSGITDT. The whole CDR3 sequence reads CASSQDPSGITDTQYF. The variable domain in full, completed from reference TRBV14 and TRBJ2-3, reads EAGVTQFPSHSVIEKGQTVTLRCDPISGHDNLYWYRRVMGKEIKFLLHFVKESKQDESGMPNNRFLAERTGGTYSTLKVQPAELEDSGVYFCASSQDPSGITDTQYFGPGTRLTVL.

A remark on this clone: At one end, the junction sequence differs from germline, possibly due to a read error. Coverage ceases 3 residues before the CDR3 finishes, and the germline J gene fills in the end. This chain links TRBV7-7 with TRBJ2-5; TRBD2 aligns across 7 bases. The germline CDR1 and CDR2 sequences are SSHAT and FNYEAQ (reference sequence). The length of the CDR3 is 14 residues. Partial CDR3 DNA: TGTGCTAGCAGCCAGACTAGCCTCCAAGAGACC. As protein: CASSQTSLQET. The whole CDR3 is CASSQTSLQETQYF.

In the case of this clone: The read ends 3 residues before the CDR3 terminus; that terminus is restored from the germline J gene. This sequence joins TRBV6-1 and TRBJ1-4; 8 nucleotides match TRBD1. From germline, CDR1 is MNHNS and CDR2 SASEGT. The CDR3 sequence is 14 residues long. V dropped 3 bases and J dropped 7; count of bases not matched to a gene: 4. CDR3 in amino acids: CASSDGRGREKLFF. Incomplete CDR3 DNA: TGTGCCAGCAGTGACGGCAGGGGGCGTGAAAAA.

According to its frequency, this clone is medium-sized. The CDR3 goes on 3 residues after the read ends, and that part is filled in from the germline J gene. This chain uses TRBV2 with TRBJ2-7; TRBD1 matches at 7 bases. This CDR3 comprises 12 residues. J was trimmed by 1 base and V by 8 bases; bases with no gene match: 2. The germline gives CDR1 SNHLY, CDR2 FYNNEI. The CDR3 protein is CASEGQSYEQYF. The CDR3 bases that were read are TGTGCCAGCGAGGGACAGTCCTACGAG.

On this clone itself: The read stops 3 residues short of the end of the CDR3; the missing end is completed from the germline J gene. The rearrangement links TRBV2 to TRBJ2-3; 7 bases line up with TRBD2. Germline CDR1 reads SNHLY; CDR2 reads FYNNEI. V trimming: 4 bases; J trimming: 1 base; junction bases outside the gene matches: 5. The CDR3 is 15 amino acids. The DNA read from the CDR3 is TGTGCCAGCAGTGGAAGACTAGCAGGCACAGATACG. It yields the protein CASSGRLAGTDT. The complete CDR3 protein is CASSGRLAGTDTQYF.

With respect to this clone: Read data end 3 residues before the CDR3 end; the end is taken from the germline J gene. The V call is TRBV7-9, the J call TRBJ1-4, with D possibly being TRBD1 (5 bases). Trimming removed 5 bases at V and 4 bases at J, with 11 bases between. The CDR3 consists of 14 residues. The germline V gene has CDR1 SEHNR and CDR2 FQNEAQ (reference sequence). The part of the CDR3 DNA that was read is TGTGCCAGCAGCGTCGGACACATTAATGAAAAA. This codes for CASSVGHINEK. The complete CDR3 sequence is CASSVGHINEKLFF. The full variable domain, in which reference TRBV7-9 and TRBJ1-4 provide the parts outside the CDR3, is DTGVSQNPRHKITKRGQNVTFRCDPISEHNRLYWYRQTLGQGPEFLTYFQNEAQLEKSRLLSDRFSAERPKGSFSTLEIQRTEQGDSAMYLCASSVGHINEKLFFGSGTQLSVL.

Concerning this clone itself: The CDR3 end lies 3 residues beyond the end of the read and is filled in from the germline J gene. The chain couples TRBV6-1 to TRBJ1-1; 8 nucleotides agree with TRBD1. Germline trimming cut 4 bases from V and 6 bases from J; bases unmatched to any gene: 7. Per the germline V gene, CDR1 is MNHNS and CDR2 is SASEGT. This CDR3 spans 14 amino acids. CDR3 bases read: TGTGCCAGCAGTGCTATACAGGGGGGCCCTGAA. Protein: CASSAIQGGPE. The entire CDR3 reads CASSAIQGGPEAFF.

Points on this clone: Coverage ceases 3 residues before the CDR3 finishes, and the germline J gene fills in the end. The chain employs TRBV19 and TRBJ2-4; maybe TRBD2 (7 bases). V lost 0 bases to trimming and J lost 2 bases, with 20 bases between them. Looked up from germline, CDR1 is LNHDA and CDR2 is SQIVND (reference sequence). The CDR3 sequence is 19 residues long. The part of the CDR3 DNA that was read is TGTGCCAGTAGTATAGAATCGGTTCGGGGGGCCGGGTCCAAAAACATT. This sequence encodes CASSIESVRGAGSKNI. The CDR3 in full is CASSIESVRGAGSKNIQYF.

Comments on this clone: The read comes to an end 3 residues before the CDR3 does, leaving the germline J gene to fill in the end. V usage is TRBV10-1 and J usage is TRBJ2-3, with D maybe TRBD1 (5 bases). V dropped 3 bases and J dropped 4 bases, with 11 bases sitting between them. CDR3 length: 14 residues. The germline V gene has CDR1 WNHNN and CDR2 SYGVQD (reference sequence). The sequenced part of the CDR3 DNA is TGCGCCAGCAGTGATCAGGCAGGGCCAGATACG. This encodes CASSDQAGPDT. The whole CDR3 sequence reads CASSDQAGPDTQYF.

To note about this clone: Read data end 3 residues before the CDR3 end; the end is taken from the germline J gene. The chain links TRBV19 to TRBJ1-2, with 8 bases identical to TRBD1. The CDR3 contains 16 residues. With V trimmed by 5 bases and J by 0 bases, 8 bases remained unmatched. CDR1 LNHDA and CDR2 SQIVND come from the germline V gene (reference sequence). The sequenced part of the CDR3 DNA is TGTGCCAGTAGTGCCTTCGGACAGGGAGCTAACTATGGC. Its translation: CASSAFGQGANYG. The full CDR3 sequence reads CASSAFGQGANYGYTF.

Worth noting for this clone: The CDR3 extends 3 residues past the end of the read, so its final part is completed from the germline J gene. The genes are TRBV20-1 and TRBJ1-1; a possible D gene is TRBD1 (5 bases). V was shortened by 1 base and J by 5 bases, with 11 bases between the two germline ends. Germline V gene data show CDR1 as DFQATT and CDR2 as SNEGSKA (reference sequence). This CDR3 contains 13 residues. This chain's CDR3 is CSARASGITEAFF. The covered CDR3 bases are TGCAGTGCTAGAGCTTCAGGGATTACTGAA.

The CDR3 is CASTVGSQETQYF. The sequenced CDR3 bases are TGTGCCAGCACCGTTGGCTCCCAAGAGACC. The chain combines TRBV5-4 with TRBJ2-5; D is ambiguous. The read terminates 3 residues ahead of where the CDR3 ends, so the germline J gene completes it. The CDR3 totals 13 residues. Trimming removed 6 bases from V and 1 base from J, with 10 bases in between. Germline V CDR1 and CDR2: SGHNT, YYREEE (reference sequence).